The 25 T cell receptor beta chains presented below share a single source sample, sequenced in a study of naive and memory T cell subsets. Study results and caveats: A few larger clonotypes appeared in naive repertoires, especially CD8, possibly memory cells re-expressing CD45RA.

An equimolar mix of two oligonucleotides served as the beta constant-region primer for TRBC1 and TRBC2. Four rounds of PCR amplified the ligated cDNA using nested alpha and beta constant-region primers plus SP2. A single record per CDR3 protein comes from TCRdb applying MiXCR to the UMI-ligation and nested PCR reads. The repertoire holds about 140,000 distinct CDR3 sequences, with around 21% as singletons. Antigens for these TCRs are unknown. Specimen: naive CD8+ T cells from blood. The receptors were sampled from a human donor in good health.

The V and J genes are TRBV28 and TRBJ2-3, with no clear D. V lost 5 bases and J 2 bases, leaving 14 bases between the germline ends. CDR1 and CDR2 from the germline V gene are MDHEN and SYDVKM. The CDR3 contains 15 residues. CDR3 coding DNA: TGTGCCAGCAGTCTCAGGTCCTTCCCCACAGATACGCAGTATTTT. This sequence encodes CASSLRSFPTDTQYF. The full variable domain, in which reference TRBV28 and TRBJ2-3 provide the parts outside the CDR3, is DVKVTQSSRYLVKRTGEKVFLECVQDMDHENMFWYRQDPGLGLRLIYFSYDVKMKEKGDIPEGYSVSREKKERFSLILESASTNQTSMYLCASSLRSFPTDTQYFGPGTRLTVL.

This clonotype showed up just a few times. The chain links TRBV12-3 or TRBV12-4 to TRBJ2-7; 11 bases are shared with TRBD2. The CDR3 has 15 amino acids. The ends lost 5 bases at V and 3 bases at J; junction bases unmatched: 6. CDR3 residues: CASSPYSGRDYEQYF. In DNA form, the CDR3 reads TGTGCCAGCAGTCCATATAGCGGGAGGGACTACGAGCAGTACTTC.

A few counts support this clonotype. The genes are TRBV20-1 and TRBJ2-7; 8 bases line up with TRBD1. V trimming: 8 bases; J trimming: 6 bases; junction bases outside the gene matches: 15. Germline CDR1 reads DFQATT; CDR2 reads SNEGSKA (reference sequence). The CDR3 totals 14 residues. The CDR3: CSPAPKDRDSEQYF. The CDR3 bases are TGCAGTCCCGCCCCCAAGGACAGGGACAGCGAGCAGTACTTC.

The V gene is TRBV4-2, the J gene TRBJ2-7, with unresolved D. V gave up 4 bases and J gave up 4 bases, with 11 bases separating them. Germline CDR1 LGHNA, CDR2 YNFKEQ. The CDR3 runs 13 residues. The CDR3 coding sequence is TGTGCCAGCAGCCCAACCGCGTTTTACGAGCAGTACTTC. Its protein is CASSPTAFYEQYF.

This clonotype turned up a few times. V gene TRBV4-2 combines with J gene TRBJ1-5, with D perhaps matching TRBD1 (5 bases). Looked up from germline, CDR1 is LGHNA and CDR2 is YNFKEQ. CDR3 length equals 13 residues. Trimming took off 5 bases at V and 6 bases at J, with 11 bases between the two ends. CDR3 amino acids: CASSRQLGQPQHF. The CDR3 DNA is TGTGCCAGCAGCAGACAGCTGGGTCAGCCCCAGCATTTT.

The chain joins TRBV19 to TRBJ2-7, with D possibly called TRBD1 or TRBD2 (5 bases each). The germline V and J ends were trimmed by 3 bases and 2 bases, with 5 bases remaining between them. From germline, CDR1 is LNHDA and CDR2 SQIVND (reference sequence). CDR3 size: 12 residues. The CDR3 DNA sequence: TGTGCCAGTAGTATGGGGGCCTACGAGCAGTACTTC. Its protein is CASSMGAYEQYF.

J is TRBJ2-6 and V is TRBV6-5; D ambiguous. The CDR3 has 13 amino acids. V gave up 8 bases and J gave up 2 bases, with 7 bases separating them. Germline-derived CDR1 and CDR2 are MNHEY and SVGAGI. CDR3 loop: CASLGTGANVLTF. CDR3 DNA sequence: TGTGCCAGCTTGGGTACTGGGGCCAACGTCCTGACTTTC.

The V gene is TRBV29-1, the J gene TRBJ2-2; D is perhaps TRBD1 (6 bases). CDR1 and CDR2 from the germline V gene are SQVTM and ANQGSEA. The V gene lost 5 bases and the J gene lost 2 bases, with 9 bases spanning the gap. The CDR3 has 13 amino acids. CDR3 nucleotides: TGCAGCGTTATGGACAGTAACACCGGGGAGCTGTTTTTT. Translating gives CSVMDSNTGELFF.

This clonotype was detected ten times or more. The chain employs TRBV4-3 and TRBJ2-1; possibly TRBD2 for D (5 bases). Per germline, CDR1 LGHNA and CDR2 YSLEER. There are 14 residues in the CDR3. Trimming took 3 bases from V and 5 from J, leaving 11 bases between them. The CDR3 DNA reads TGCGCCAGCAGCCAGGAGGAGATAAACAATGAGCAGTTCTTC. As protein: CASSQEEINNEQFF.

The chain carries TRBV29-1 and TRBJ2-1; 8 bases are shared with TRBD2. The CDR3 is 12 amino acids. Germline V lookup: CDR1 SQVTM, CDR2 ANQGSEA. V gave up 6 bases and J gave up 5 bases; unmatched junction bases: 3. Written as DNA, the CDR3 is TGCAGCGTACGACTAGCGAACAATGAGCAGTTCTTC. Its protein product is CSVRLANNEQFF.

The genes are TRBV29-1 and TRBJ1-5, with a possible D match to TRBD1 (6 bases). This CDR3 has 12 residues. V dropped 7 bases and J dropped 4 bases, with 11 bases sitting between them. Germline V gene sequence: CDR1 SQVTM, CDR2 ANQGSEA. The CDR3 region is CSAGQLNQPQHF. DNA for the CDR3: TGCAGCGCTGGACAGCTTAATCAGCCCCAGCATTTT.

This clonotype was observed once. V and J are TRBV29-1 and TRBJ2-1; TRBD2 agrees at 9 bases. CDR3 length equals 15 residues. Germline V gene sequence: CDR1 SQVTM, CDR2 ANQGSEA. With 3 bases clipped from V and 4 bases from J, the junction kept 7 bases outside the gene matches. As DNA, the CDR3 is TGCAGCGTTGAGTTTCCTAGCGGGACTTACAATGAGCAGTTCTTC. Translation gives CSVEFPSGTYNEQFF.

This clonotype has more than one count but fewer than ten. This sequence joins TRBV7-3 and TRBJ2-5; TRBD1 is a possible D gene (6 bases). Germline V gives CDR1 SGHTA, CDR2 FQGTGA. The CDR3 contains 14 residues. The V gene lost 3 bases and the J gene lost 5 bases, with 13 bases spanning the gap. The CDR3 sequence is CASSLTGESETQYF. DNA of the CDR3: TGTGCCAGCAGCTTGACAGGAGAATCGGAGACCCAGTACTTC.

The chain links TRBV25-1 to TRBJ1-4; TRBD1 is a possible D gene (5 bases). Germline assignment: CDR1 MGHDK and CDR2 SYGVNS. This CDR3 is 14 amino acids long. V gave up 1 base and J gave up 7 bases, with 10 bases separating them. CDR3 DNA: TGTGCCAGCAGTGAATTGGGGGTGGGTGAAAAACTGTTTTTT. Residues: CASSELGVGEKLFF.

The genes are TRBV7-9 and TRBJ1-5; D unclear. V was clipped by 5 bases and J by 1 base, with 9 bases between them. The CDR3 extends over 14 amino acids. In germline, CDR1 is SEHNR, CDR2 FQNEAQ (reference sequence). This chain's CDR3 is CASSQGGSNQPQHF. In nucleotides, the CDR3 is TGTGCCAGCAGCCAAGGAGGCAGCAATCAGCCCCAGCATTTT. Variable domain in full (rest from reference TRBV7-9 and TRBJ1-5): DTGVSQNPRHKITKRGQNVTFRCDPISEHNRLYWYRQTLGQGPEFLTYFQNEAQLEKSRLLSDRFSAERPKGSFSTLEIQRTEQGDSAMYLCASSQGGSNQPQHFGDGTRLSIL.

The chain recombines TRBV29-1 with TRBJ2-5; TRBD2 matches 13 bases. Germline loops: CDR1 SQVTM, CDR2 ANQGSEA. The V segment lost 5 bases and the J segment 1 base; nucleotides outside the gene matches: 4. The CDR3 covers 15 residues. DNA of the CDR3: TGCAGCGTTCCCGGGACTAGCGGGACCCAAGAGACCCAGTACTTC. Its protein is CSVPGTSGTQETQYF.

In its sample, this clonotype was seen a few times. The rearrangement uses TRBV6-1 and TRBJ1-2, with D unresolved. Trimming took off 2 bases at V and 13 bases at J, with 11 bases between the two ends. Germline-derived CDR1 and CDR2 are MNHNS and SASEGT. CDR3 length: 11 amino acids. The CDR3 loop reads CASSEREWCTF. The DNA for the CDR3 is TGTGCCAGCAGTGAACGAGAGTGGTGCACCTTC.

This clonotype was seen more than once but under ten times. The gene calls are TRBV15 and TRBJ2-1; no definite D call. Germline assignment: CDR1 LNHNV and CDR2 YYDKDF (reference sequence). The CDR3 contains 15 residues. V lost 0 bases and J lost 0, with 6 bases in between. The CDR3 spells CATSREAASYNEQFF. CDR3 sequence (DNA): TGTGCCACCAGCAGAGAAGCAGCCTCCTACAATGAGCAGTTCTTC. Combining the CDR3 with reference TRBV15 and TRBJ2-1 gives the whole variable domain DAMVIQNPRYQVTQFGKPVTLSCSQTLNHNVMYWYQQKSSQAPKLLFHYYDKDFNNEADTPDNFQSRRPNTSFCFLDIRSPGLGDTAMYLCATSREAASYNEQFFGPGTRLTVL.

There are a few counts of this clonotype. The rearrangement uses TRBV29-1 and TRBJ2-3, with D unclear. V lost 4 bases to trimming and J lost 0 bases, with 11 bases between them. The germline CDR1 and CDR2 sequences are SQVTM and ANQGSEA. The CDR3 totals 14 residues. The CDR3 sequence is CSVAGVPSTDTQYF. The CDR3 DNA follows: TGCAGCGTTGCTGGGGTCCCGAGCACAGATACGCAGTATTTT.

The chain employs TRBV9 and TRBJ2-3; D call uncertain. The V end lost 0 bases, the J end lost 1 base, and 3 bases lay between the germline ends. This CDR3 has 13 amino acids. Germline V gene lookup returns CDR1 SGDLS and CDR2 YYNGEE. The CDR3 loop is CASSVGGTDTQYF. CDR3 DNA: TGTGCCAGCAGCGTAGGAGGCACAGATACGCAGTATTTT.

The gene calls are TRBV28 and TRBJ1-3; a weak D match, TRBD1 (6 bases). The CDR3 contains 13 residues. Trimming pared 6 bases from V and 1 base from J, leaving 7 bases between. Germline V gene data show CDR1 as MDHEN and CDR2 as SYDVKM. This CDR3 reads CASRGGSGNTIYF. CDR3 bases: TGTGCCAGCAGAGGGGGATCTGGAAACACCATATATTTT.

The rearrangement links TRBV13 to TRBJ1-1, with a weak D call TRBD1 (5 bases). The CDR3 contains 15 residues. Trimming took 4 bases from V and 1 from J, leaving 13 bases between them. CDR1 is PRHDT and CDR2 is FYEKMQ in the germline V gene (reference sequence). As DNA, the CDR3 is TGTGCCAGCAGCTCAACGGGGGGGTCGAACACTGAAGCTTTCTTT. It codes for CASSSTGGSNTEAFF.

This clonotype is a singleton in its sample. This chain uses TRBV7-9 with TRBJ2-1; D is possibly TRBD1 (6 bases). Germline assignment: CDR1 SEHNR and CDR2 FQNEAQ (reference sequence). V was pared by 5 bases and J by 5 bases, with 19 bases between. The CDR3 is made up of 16 amino acids. CDR3: CASSPVGGSRDNEQFF. The DNA of the CDR3 is TGTGCCAGCAGCCCTGTTGGGGGCAGCCGGGACAATGAGCAGTTCTTC.

There are a few counts of this clonotype. The chain is built from TRBV20-1 and TRBJ2-1, with TRBD2 matching over 7 bases. Trimming at V came to 3 bases and at J to 0 bases, leaving 5 bases not matched to a gene. The length of the CDR3 is 15 residues. Per the germline V gene, CDR1 is DFQATT and CDR2 is SNEGSKA (reference sequence). CDR3 loop: CSARTSRTSYNEQFF. CDR3 nucleotide sequence: TGCAGTGCTAGGACTAGCAGGACCTCCTACAATGAGCAGTTCTTC.

This clonotype was detected only a few times. The V call is TRBV4-1, the J call TRBJ2-3, with 7 bases fitting TRBD2. V was pared by 4 bases and J by 3 bases, with 16 bases of the junction left unmatched. This CDR3 is 18 amino acids long. Germline lookup yields CDR1 MGHRA and CDR2 YSYEKL. The CDR3 DNA sequence: TGCGCCAGCAGCCCCTTGGGGCGGGAGTTGAGTGGAACAGATACGCAGTATTTT. This encodes CASSPLGRELSGTDTQYF.